Sequencing of this T cell receptor (beta chain) was carried out in a study of shared clonotypes between healthy human individuals. V lost 4 bases and J lost 6; bases outside the gene matches: 4. Germline-derived CDR1 and CDR2 are SGHNT and YYREEE (reference sequence). The CDR3 has 15 amino acids. The assay was immunoSEQ multiplex PCR, and TCRdb's table has in-frame clones only and misses some. The sample has around 990,000 clones; about 80% are singletons. The sequenced sample was memory CD4+ T cells from PBMCs. Subset in this sample: CD45RA-negative fraction. The source of this sequence is a man between 18 and 35 years old in good health. Some clones in this sample may be carry-over from other donors' samples. The rearrangement links TRBV5-4 to TRBJ2-1; 13 bases are shared with TRBD2. The chain's CDR3 is CASSLGLAGSNEQFF. The CDR3 bases are TGTGCCAGCAGCCTGGGACTAGCGGGATCCAATGAGCAGTTCTTC.